This entry describes one TCR beta chain. The antigen is unknown. The sample comes from a study of beta chain features in type 1 diabetes. Study information: Sorted cells numbering roughly 98,000,000 were examined across all samples. Study-level points and caveats: For Type 1 diabetes patients, all four CD4+ subsets carried TCRB CDR3s that were moderately but significantly shorter.

Germline V CDR1 and CDR2: SGDLS, YYNGEE. After removal of 0 bases from V and 0 bases from J, the junction contained 7 bases not matched to a gene. This CDR3 contains 17 residues. All of the isolated RNA was reverse transcribed, so expressed TCRB transcripts were sequenced. Profiled with immunoSEQ multiplex PCR; TCRdb holds only in-frame clones, not every one. The table has about 68,000 clones, roughly half seen once; the top ten hold 0.55% to 0.8%. J is TRBJ2-5 and V is TRBV9; the match to TRBD2 covers 8 bases. The clonotype originates from a man aged 25-45 years with type 1 diabetes. The sequenced sample was central memory CD4+ T cells from blood. In DNA form, the CDR3 reads TGTGCCAGCAGCGTAGGCCCCGGGAGGGGGTACCAAGAGACCCAGTACTTC. Amino acid sequence: CASSVGPGRGYQETQYF.